Listed below are T cell receptor beta chains from one sample, sequenced in a study of T cell repertoires in cytomegalovirus infection. Each CDR3 protein is one row after TCRdb ran MiXCR on the reads. The repertoire has hundreds of thousands of distinct CDR3 sequences, 22% of them found once; the top ten carry 18%. Sequences were obtained from CD8+ T cells from PBMCs. The receptors originated from a human donor in good health (CMV status not recorded). Some clones in this sample may be carry-over from other donors' samples. Both conserved end residues are part of each CDR3. The D gene is left open where the match is weak. Size tells how often a clone was seen (once, few, many) or the class of an expanded clone, and some rows leave it out.

TRBV5-1	few	TRBJ2-3	-	TGCGCCAGCAGCTTGACGGGGGGCTTCACAGATACGCAGTATTTT	CASSLTGGFTDTQYF
TRBV6-1	-	TRBJ1-1	-	TGTGCCAGTAGTGCGTATGGGGGAATGAACACTGAAGCTTTCTTT	CASSAYGGMNTEAFF
TRBV5-5	few	TRBJ2-7	-	TGTGCCACCCGGGGCAGGGTATCGGGCGAGCAGTACTTC	CATRGRVSGEQYF
TRBV20-1	-	TRBJ2-1	-	TGCAGTGCTAGAGATCCTGGGCGGGGTAACAATGAGCAGTTCTTC	CSARDPGRGNNEQFF
TRBV7-9	many	TRBJ2-1	TRBD1	TGTGCCAGCAGCCCAAGGTTCGGGACAGGGAACAATGAGCAGTTCTTC	CASSPRFGTGNNEQFF
TRBV27	few	TRBJ1-2	-	TGTGCCAGCCTTAGTTTACAGGGATACGGCTACACCTTC	CASLSLQGYGYTF
TRBV18	-	TRBJ2-1	TRBD1	TGTGCCAGCTCACCAGATTTTAGGACAGGGCCCGACAATGAGCAGTTCTTC	CASSPDFRTGPDNEQFF
TRBV20-1	many	TRBJ2-1	TRBD2	TGCAGTGCCGCCGGGACTAGCCCTAAAGGCTCCTACAATGAGCAGTTCTTC	CSAAGTSPKGSYNEQFF
TRBV7-2	-	TRBJ2-1	TRBD2	TGTGCCAGCAGCTCCGATACTAGCGGGCATTACAATGAGCAGTTCTTC	CASSSDTSGHYNEQFF
TRBV19	-	TRBJ2-1	-	TGTGCCAGTAGTATAGTTGGGGGCCTGGACAATGAGCAGTTCTTC	CASSIVGGLDNEQFF
TRBV29-1	-	TRBJ2-3	TRBD2	TGCAGCGTTGAAGGCCTAGCGGGGGAACTCACAGATACGCAGTATTTT	CSVEGLAGELTDTQYF
TRBV7-6	-	TRBJ2-7	-	TGTGCCAGCAGCTTAACCGATGCGAGCTCCTACGAGCAGTACTTC	CASSLTDASSYEQYF
TRBV5-1	-	TRBJ1-1	-	TGCGCCAGCAGCCTGTCGCAGGGAGACACTGAAGCTTTCTTT	CASSLSQGDTEAFF
TRBV6-6	-	TRBJ2-7	-	TGTGCCAGCAGTTACTCGCCGGGCAAGTTAACCTACGAGCAGTACTTC	CASSYSPGKLTYEQYF
TRBV6-4	-	TRBJ2-3	-	TGTGCCAGCCCACACGCTCCAGGGAAATCTAGCACAGATACGCAGTATTTT	CASPHAPGKSSTDTQYF
TRBV7-9	few	TRBJ2-4	-	TGTGCCAGCAGCTCGGACAGTACGGACGCGCCAAACATTCAGTACTTC	CASSSDSTDAPNIQYF
TRBV28	few	TRBJ2-3	TRBD2	TGTGCCAGCAGTTTCCTTCCTCCTAGCGGGTTTACAGATACGCAGTATTTT	CASSFLPPSGFTDTQYF
TRBV14	few	TRBJ1-1	-	TGTGCCAGCAGCCAGTCCCGCGGACACCTAATATACACTGAAGCTTTCTTT	CASSQSRGHLIYTEAFF
TRBV20-1	many	TRBJ2-6	TRBD1	TGCAGTGCTCTGGGACAGGGTAGCTCTGGGGCCAACGTCCTGACTTTC	CSALGQGSSGANVLTF
TRBV20-1	-	TRBJ1-2	TRBD1	TGCAGTGCCCAGATTTTCGGGACAGGGGAAAGTGGCTACACCTTC	CSAQIFGTGESGYTF
TRBV11-3	-	TRBJ2-3	-	TGTGCCAGCAGCGTTAGCCGGGATACGCAGTATTTT	CASSVSRDTQYF
TRBV28	many	TRBJ2-7	-	TGTGCCAGCAGTTTAAGGCGGGGAACCTACGAGCAGTACTTC	CASSLRRGTYEQYF
TRBV7-9	-	TRBJ1-5	-	TGTGCCAGCAGCCCCTCCAAGAGCAATCAGCCCCAGCATTTT	CASSPSKSNQPQHF
TRBV29-1	-	TRBJ1-1	TRBD1	TGCAGCGTCCAGGGGGGGGTAGGCACTGAAGCTTTCTTT	CSVQGGVGTEAFF
TRBV6-8	-	TRBJ2-3	-	TGTGCCAGCAGTTATGCCCAGACGGGGGATACGCAGTATTTT	CASSYAQTGDTQYF
TRBV7-2	-	TRBJ1-1	TRBD1	TGTGCCAGCAGCTTACCCGGAAGGGACAGGGACGGCACTGAAGCTTTCTTT	CASSLPGRDRDGTEAFF
TRBV19	-	TRBJ2-3	-	TGTGCCAGTAGGACAGGCGCAGATACGCAGTATTTT	CASRTGADTQYF
TRBV7-6	-	TRBJ1-1	-	TGTGCCGACCACACGGCGAACACTGAAGCTTTCTTT	CADHTANTEAFF
TRBV25-1	few	TRBJ1-6	TRBD1	TGTGCCAGCAGTGTAGGGACAGATAAATTCTGGCCCCTCCACTTT	CASSVGTDKFWPLHF
TRBV7-6	many	TRBJ1-1	-	TGTGCCAGCAGCCCAGGTTCTAACACTGAAGCTTTCTTT	CASSPGSNTEAFF
TRBV24-1	-	TRBJ1-1	-	TGTGCCGGACACCCGGCGTCCCCAAACACTGAAGCTTTCTTT	CAGHPASPNTEAFF
TRBV28	many	TRBJ2-7	-	TGTGCCAGCAGCCCGCTATTAGGGTCCCCCTACGAGCAGTACTTC	CASSPLLGSPYEQYF
TRBV14	-	TRBJ1-6	TRBD1	TGTGACAGCAGCCAAGGGGGACAGGGACGTTCACCCCTCCACTTT	CDSSQGGQGRSPLHF
TRBV7-8	medium-sized	TRBJ2-5	TRBD2	TGTGCCAGCAGCTTAGATCTAGCGGGGGGAGTCGGGGAGACCCAGTACTTC	CASSLDLAGGVGETQYF
TRBV12-3/TRBV12-4	few	TRBJ2-7	TRBD2	TGTGCCAGCAGTTCTCCGGGACTAGCGGGGCTATACGAGCAGTACTTC	CASSSPGLAGLYEQYF
TRBV7-6	-	TRBJ1-1	TRBD1	TGTGCCAGCAGACCCTGGACAGGGAACACTGAAGCTTTCTTT	CASRPWTGNTEAFF
TRBV28	few	TRBJ2-1	-	TGTGCCAGCAGTTATACAGGAAACTACAATGAGCAGTTCTTC	CASSYTGNYNEQFF
TRBV28	-	TRBJ1-1	-	TGTGCCAGCAGCCCCGGCGCCCTCTACCTCCTCACTGAAGCTTTCTTT	CASSPGALYLLTEAFF
TRBV5-1	few	TRBJ2-5	-	TGCGCCAGCAGCGAGGACAGACGAGAGACCCAGTACTTC	CASSEDRRETQYF
TRBV10-2	few	TRBJ2-7	-	TGCGCCAGCAGTGAGTCGGCCGTCTACGAGCAGTACTTC	CASSESAVYEQYF
TRBV6-6	few	TRBJ2-7	TRBD1	TGTGCCACTCCGGGACAGGGATACGAGCAGTACTTC	CATPGQGYEQYF
TRBV20-1	few	TRBJ1-6	TRBD1	TGCAGTGCTCAACAGGGGAACTCCTATAATTCACCCCTCCACTTT	CSAQQGNSYNSPLHF
TRBV20-1	few	TRBJ2-1	-	TGCAGTGGGCCCAAAGATAGCTCCTACAATGAGCAGTTCTTC	CSGPKDSSYNEQFF
TRBV28	-	TRBJ1-3	-	TGTGCCAGCAGTTTAACGGGGGGCGCTGGAAACACCATATATTTT	CASSLTGGAGNTIYF
TRBV20-1	-	TRBJ1-1	-	TGCAGTGCTAGAGAGGACAGAAATATGAACACTGAAGCTTTCTTT	CSAREDRNMNTEAFF
TRBV7-2	few	TRBJ1-2	-	TGTGCCAGCAGCTTAGATCCGAGGCCCGACTATGGCTACACCTTC	CASSLDPRPDYGYTF
TRBV28	many	TRBJ2-7	-	TGTGCCAGCAGTTCTTACTACGAGCAGTACTTC	CASSSYYEQYF
TRBV20-1	-	TRBJ2-3	-	TGCAGTGCCCAGCTCAGCACAGATACGCAGTATTTT	CSAQLSTDTQYF
TRBV19	few	TRBJ2-1	-	TGTGCCAGTAGTATAGACAGGAGCTCCTACAATGAGCAGTTCTTC	CASSIDRSSYNEQFF
TRBV28	-	TRBJ2-1	-	TGTGCCAGCAGTCCGACCCCCGCGGACAATGAGCAGTTCTTC	CASSPTPADNEQFF